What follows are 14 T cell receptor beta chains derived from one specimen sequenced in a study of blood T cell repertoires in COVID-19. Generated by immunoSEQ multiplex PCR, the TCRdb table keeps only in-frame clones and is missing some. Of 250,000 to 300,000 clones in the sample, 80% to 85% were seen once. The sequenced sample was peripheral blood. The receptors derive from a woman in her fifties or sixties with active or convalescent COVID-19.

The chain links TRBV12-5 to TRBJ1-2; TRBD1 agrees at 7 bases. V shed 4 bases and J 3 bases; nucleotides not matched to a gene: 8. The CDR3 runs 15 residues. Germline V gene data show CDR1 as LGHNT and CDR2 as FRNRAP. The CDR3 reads CASGSSDRWDYGYTF. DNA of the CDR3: TGTGCTAGTGGTTCCTCGGACAGGTGGGACTATGGCTACACCTTC.

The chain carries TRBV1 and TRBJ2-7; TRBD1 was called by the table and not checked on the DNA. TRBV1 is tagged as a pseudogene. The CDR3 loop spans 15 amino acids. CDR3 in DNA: TGCACCAGCAGCGCCCGGACAGGAATAATCTACGAGCAGTACTTC. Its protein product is CTSSARTGIIYEQYF.

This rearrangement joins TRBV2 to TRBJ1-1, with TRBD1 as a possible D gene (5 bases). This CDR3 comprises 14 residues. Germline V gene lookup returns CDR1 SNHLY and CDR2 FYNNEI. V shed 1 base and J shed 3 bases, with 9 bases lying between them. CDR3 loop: CASSEGPGYTEAFF. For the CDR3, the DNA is TGTGCCAGCAGTGAAGGGCCAGGGTACACTGAAGCTTTCTTT.

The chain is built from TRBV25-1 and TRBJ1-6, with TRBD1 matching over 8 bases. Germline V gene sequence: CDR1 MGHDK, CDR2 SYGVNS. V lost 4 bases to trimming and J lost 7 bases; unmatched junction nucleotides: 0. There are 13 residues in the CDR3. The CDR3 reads CASSGQGNSPLHF. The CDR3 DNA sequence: TGTGCCAGCAGTGGACAGGGGAATTCACCCCTCCACTTT.

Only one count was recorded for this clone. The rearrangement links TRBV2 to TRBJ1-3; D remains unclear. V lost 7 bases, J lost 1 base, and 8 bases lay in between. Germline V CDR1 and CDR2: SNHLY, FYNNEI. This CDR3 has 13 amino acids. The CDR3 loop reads CASTRRSGNTIYF. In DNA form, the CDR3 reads TGTGCCAGCACTCGGAGATCTGGAAACACCATATATTTT.

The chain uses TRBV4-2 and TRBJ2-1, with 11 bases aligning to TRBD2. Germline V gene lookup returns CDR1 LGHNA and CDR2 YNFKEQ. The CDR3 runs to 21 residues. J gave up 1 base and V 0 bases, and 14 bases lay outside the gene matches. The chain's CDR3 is CASSQDPISGGVIISYNEQFF. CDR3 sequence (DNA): TGTGCCAGCAGCCAAGATCCGATTAGCGGGGGGGTCATAATATCCTACAATGAGCAGTTCTTC.

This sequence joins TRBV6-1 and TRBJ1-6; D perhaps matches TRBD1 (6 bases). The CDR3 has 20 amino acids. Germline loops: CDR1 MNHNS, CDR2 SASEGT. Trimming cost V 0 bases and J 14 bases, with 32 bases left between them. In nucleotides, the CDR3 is TGTGCCAGCAGTGAAGCGCAGGTGTACAGATCTCAGATCCAAAAGGGGGCCCTCCACTTT. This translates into CASSEAQVYRSQIQKGALHF.

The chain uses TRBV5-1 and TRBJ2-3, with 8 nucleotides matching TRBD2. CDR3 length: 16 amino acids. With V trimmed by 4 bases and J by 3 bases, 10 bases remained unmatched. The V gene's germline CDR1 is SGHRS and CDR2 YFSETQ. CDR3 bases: TGCGCCAGCAGCCCTGGGGCGGGGGGTCGGACAGATACGCAGTATTTT. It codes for CASSPGAGGRTDTQYF. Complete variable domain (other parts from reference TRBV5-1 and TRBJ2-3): KAGVTQTPRYLIKTRGQQVTLSCSPISGHRSVSWYQQTPGQGLQFLFEYFSETQRNKGNFPGRFSGRQFSNSRSEMNVSTLELGDSALYLCASSPGAGGRTDTQYFGPGTRLTVL.

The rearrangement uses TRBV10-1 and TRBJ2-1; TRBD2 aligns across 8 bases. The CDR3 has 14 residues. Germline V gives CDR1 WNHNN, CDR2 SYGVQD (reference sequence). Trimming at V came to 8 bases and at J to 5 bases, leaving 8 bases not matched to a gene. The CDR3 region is CASSLSGDNNEQFF. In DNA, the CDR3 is TGCGCCAGCTCACTTAGCGGGGACAACAATGAGCAGTTCTTC.

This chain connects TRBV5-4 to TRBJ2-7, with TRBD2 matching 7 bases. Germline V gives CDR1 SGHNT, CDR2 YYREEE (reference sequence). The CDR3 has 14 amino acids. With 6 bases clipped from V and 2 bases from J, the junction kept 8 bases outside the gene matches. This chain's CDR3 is CASNSAGTPYEQYF. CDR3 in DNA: TGTGCCAGCAACTCAGCGGGGACCCCCTACGAGCAGTACTTC.

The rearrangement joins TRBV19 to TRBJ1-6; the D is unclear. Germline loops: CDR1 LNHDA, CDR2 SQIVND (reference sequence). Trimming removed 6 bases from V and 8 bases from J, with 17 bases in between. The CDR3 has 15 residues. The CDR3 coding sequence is TGTGCCAGTAGCCTTGACGGCGGAGCACATTCACCCCTCCACTTT. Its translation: CASSLDGGAHSPLHF.

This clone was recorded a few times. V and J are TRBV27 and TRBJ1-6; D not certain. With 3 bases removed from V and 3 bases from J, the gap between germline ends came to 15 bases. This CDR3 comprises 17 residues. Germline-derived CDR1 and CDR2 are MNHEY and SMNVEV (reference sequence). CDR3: CASSLTLRSIYNSPLHF. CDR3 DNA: TGTGCCAGCAGTTTGACTCTCCGGTCCATCTATAATTCACCCCTCCACTTT.

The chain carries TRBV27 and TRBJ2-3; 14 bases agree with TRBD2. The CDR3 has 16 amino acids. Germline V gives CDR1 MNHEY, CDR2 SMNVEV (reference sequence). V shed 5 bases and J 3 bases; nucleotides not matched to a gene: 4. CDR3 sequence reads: CASSQWTSGGTDTQYF. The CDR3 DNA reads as TGTGCCAGCAGTCAGTGGACTAGCGGGGGGACAGATACGCAGTATTTT.

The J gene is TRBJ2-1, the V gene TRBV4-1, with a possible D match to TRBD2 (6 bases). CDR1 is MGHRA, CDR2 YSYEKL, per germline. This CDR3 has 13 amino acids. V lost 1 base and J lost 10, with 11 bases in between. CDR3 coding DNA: TGCGCCAGCAGCCAAGGCGGGGCAAGGGAGCAGTTCTTC. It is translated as CASSQGGAREQFF.